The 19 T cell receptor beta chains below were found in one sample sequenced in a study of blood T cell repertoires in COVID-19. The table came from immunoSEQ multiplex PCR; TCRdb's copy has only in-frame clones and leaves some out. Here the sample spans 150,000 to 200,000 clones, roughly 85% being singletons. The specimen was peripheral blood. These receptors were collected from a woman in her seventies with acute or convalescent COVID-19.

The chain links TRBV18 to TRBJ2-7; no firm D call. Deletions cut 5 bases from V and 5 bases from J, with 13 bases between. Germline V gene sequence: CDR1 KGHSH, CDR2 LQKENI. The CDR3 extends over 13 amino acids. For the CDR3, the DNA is TGTGCCAGCTCAACCTCGATGGCGGACGAGCAGTACTTC. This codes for CASSTSMADEQYF. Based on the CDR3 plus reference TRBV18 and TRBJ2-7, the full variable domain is NAGVMQNPRHLVRRRGQEARLRCSPMKGHSHVYWYRQLPEEGLKFMVYLQKENIIDESGMPKERFSAEFPKEGPSILRIQQVVRGDSAAYFCASSTSMADEQYFGPGTRLTVT.

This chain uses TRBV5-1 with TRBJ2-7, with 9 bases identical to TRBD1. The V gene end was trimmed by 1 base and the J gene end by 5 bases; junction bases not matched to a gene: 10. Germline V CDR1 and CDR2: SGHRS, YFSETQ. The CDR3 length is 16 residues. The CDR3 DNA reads TGCGCCAGCAGCTTGTCATTGGGACAGGGTATCCACGAGCAGTACTTC. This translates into CASSLSLGQGIHEQYF.

The CDR3 DNA sequence: TGCGCCAGCAGGCATTCGGAGCGGGGAAACTGGAAGAATGAGCAGTTCTTC. Translated, it gives CASRHSERGNWKNEQFF. The chain recombines TRBV4-1 with TRBJ2-1, with 7 nucleotides matching TRBD2. The CDR3 is made up of 17 amino acids. Germline CDR1 is MGHRA and CDR2 is YSYEKL. Losses at the gene ends were 6 bases for V and 7 bases for J; bases not matched to a gene: 18.

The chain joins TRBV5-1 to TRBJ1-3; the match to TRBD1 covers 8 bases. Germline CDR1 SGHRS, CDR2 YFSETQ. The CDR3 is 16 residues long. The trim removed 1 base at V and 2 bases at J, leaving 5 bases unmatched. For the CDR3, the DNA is TGCGCCAGCAGCTTGAGACAGGGGCTAGCTGGAAACACCATATATTTT. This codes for CASSLRQGLAGNTIYF.

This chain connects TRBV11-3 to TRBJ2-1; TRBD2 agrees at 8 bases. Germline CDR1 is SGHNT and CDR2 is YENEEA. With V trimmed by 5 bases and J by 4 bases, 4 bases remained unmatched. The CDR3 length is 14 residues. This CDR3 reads CASSPGGGYNEQFF. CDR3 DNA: TGTGCCAGCAGCCCGGGGGGGGGTTACAATGAGCAGTTCTTC. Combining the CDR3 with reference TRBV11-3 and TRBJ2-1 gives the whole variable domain EAGVVQSPRYKIIEKKQPVAFWCNPISGHNTLYWYLQNLGQGPELLIRYENEEAVDDSQLPKDRFSAERLKGVDSTLKIQPAELGDSAVYLCASSPGGGYNEQFFGPGTRLTVL.

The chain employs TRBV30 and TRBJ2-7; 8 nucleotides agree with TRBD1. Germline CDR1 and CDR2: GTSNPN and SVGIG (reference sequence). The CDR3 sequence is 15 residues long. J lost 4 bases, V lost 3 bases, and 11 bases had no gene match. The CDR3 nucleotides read TGTGCCTGGAGGGGAACAGGGGGATCGTTTTACGAGCAGTACTTC. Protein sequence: CAWRGTGGSFYEQYF.

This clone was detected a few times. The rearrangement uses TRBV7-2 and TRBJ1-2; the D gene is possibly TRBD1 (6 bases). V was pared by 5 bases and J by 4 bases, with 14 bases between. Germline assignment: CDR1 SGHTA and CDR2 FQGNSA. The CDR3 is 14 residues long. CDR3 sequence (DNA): TGTGCCAGCAGCCCCGCCAGGGGCAGCTATGGCTACACCTTC. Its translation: CASSPARGSYGYTF.

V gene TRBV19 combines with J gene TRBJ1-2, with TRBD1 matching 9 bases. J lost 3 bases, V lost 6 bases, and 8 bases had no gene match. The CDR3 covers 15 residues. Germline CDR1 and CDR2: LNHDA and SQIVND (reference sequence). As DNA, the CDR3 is TGTGCCAGTAGCCGGAGGACAGGGGAGGACTATGGCTACACCTTC. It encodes CASSRRTGEDYGYTF. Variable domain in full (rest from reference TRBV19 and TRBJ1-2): DGGITQSPKYLFRKEGQNVTLSCEQNLNHDAMYWYRQDPGQGLRLIYYSQIVNDFQKGDIAEGYSVSREKKESFPLTVTSAQKNPTAFYLCASSRRTGEDYGYTFGSGTRLTVV.

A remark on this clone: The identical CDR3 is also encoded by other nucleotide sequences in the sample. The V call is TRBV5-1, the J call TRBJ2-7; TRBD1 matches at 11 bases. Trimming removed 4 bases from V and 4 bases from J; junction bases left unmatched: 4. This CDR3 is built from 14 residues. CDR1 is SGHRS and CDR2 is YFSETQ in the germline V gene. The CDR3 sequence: CASSGGTGGYEQYF. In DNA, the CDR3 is TGCGCCAGCAGCGGAGGGACAGGGGGATACGAGCAGTACTTC.

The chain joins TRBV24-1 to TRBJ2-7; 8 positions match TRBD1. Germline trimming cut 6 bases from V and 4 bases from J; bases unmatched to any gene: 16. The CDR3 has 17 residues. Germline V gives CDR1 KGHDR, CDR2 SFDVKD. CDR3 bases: TGTGCCACCAGTTGGAAACCCGCGGGACAGGTTTTTTACGAGCAGTACTTC. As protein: CATSWKPAGQVFYEQYF.

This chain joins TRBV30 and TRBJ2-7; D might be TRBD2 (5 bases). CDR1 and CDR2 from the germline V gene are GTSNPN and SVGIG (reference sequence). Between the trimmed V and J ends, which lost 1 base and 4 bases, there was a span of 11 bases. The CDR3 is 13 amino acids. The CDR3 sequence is CAWSADEGYEQYF. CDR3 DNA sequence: TGTGCCTGGAGTGCGGATGAGGGATACGAGCAGTACTTC.

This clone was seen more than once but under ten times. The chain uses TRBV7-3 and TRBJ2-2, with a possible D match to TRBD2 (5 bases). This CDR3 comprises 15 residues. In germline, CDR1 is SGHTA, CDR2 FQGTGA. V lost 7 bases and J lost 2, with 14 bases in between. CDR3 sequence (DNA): TGTGCCAGCACCAAAGGAGCGGCCAACACCGGGGAGCTGTTTTTT. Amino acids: CASTKGAANTGELFF.

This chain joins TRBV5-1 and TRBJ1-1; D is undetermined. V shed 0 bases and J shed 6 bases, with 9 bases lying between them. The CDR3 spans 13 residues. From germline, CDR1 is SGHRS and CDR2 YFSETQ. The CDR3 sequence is CASSLGRAAEAFF. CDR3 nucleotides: TGCGCCAGCAGCTTGGGGAGGGCAGCTGAAGCTTTCTTT.

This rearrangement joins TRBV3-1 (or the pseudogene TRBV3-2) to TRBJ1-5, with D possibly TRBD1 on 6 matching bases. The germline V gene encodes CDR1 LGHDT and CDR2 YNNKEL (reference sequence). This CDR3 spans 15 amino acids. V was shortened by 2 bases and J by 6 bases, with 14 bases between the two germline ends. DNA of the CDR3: TGTGCCAGCAGCCAACATGCAGGGGTGGGTCAGCCCCAGCATTTT. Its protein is CASSQHAGVGQPQHF.

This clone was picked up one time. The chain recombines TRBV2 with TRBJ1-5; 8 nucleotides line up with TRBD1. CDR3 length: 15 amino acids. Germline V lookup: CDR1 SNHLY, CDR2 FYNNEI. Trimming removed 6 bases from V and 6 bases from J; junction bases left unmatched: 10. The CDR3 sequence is CASRETDRGSQPQHF. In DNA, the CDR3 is TGTGCCAGCAGAGAGACCGACAGGGGAAGTCAGCCCCAGCATTTT.

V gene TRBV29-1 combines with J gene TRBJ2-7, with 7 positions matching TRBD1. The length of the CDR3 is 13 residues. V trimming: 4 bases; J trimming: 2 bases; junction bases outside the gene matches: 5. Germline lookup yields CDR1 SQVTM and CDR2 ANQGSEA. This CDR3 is CSVARQGAYEQYF. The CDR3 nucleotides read TGCAGCGTTGCGAGACAGGGTGCCTACGAGCAGTACTTC.

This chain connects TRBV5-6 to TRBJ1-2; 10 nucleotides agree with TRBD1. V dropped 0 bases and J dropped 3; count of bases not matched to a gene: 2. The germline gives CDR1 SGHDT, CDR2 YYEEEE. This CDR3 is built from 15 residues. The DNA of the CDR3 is TGTGCCAGCAGCTTGGAGGGACAGGGGTACTATGGCTACACCTTC. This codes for CASSLEGQGYYGYTF.

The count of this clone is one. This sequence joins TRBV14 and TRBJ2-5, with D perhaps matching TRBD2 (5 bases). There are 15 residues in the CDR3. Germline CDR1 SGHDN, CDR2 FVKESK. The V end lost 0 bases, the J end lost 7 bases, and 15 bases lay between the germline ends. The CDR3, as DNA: TGTGCCAGCAGCCAAGATGCAGTAGGGAGTAGGACCCAGTACTTC. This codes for CASSQDAVGSRTQYF.

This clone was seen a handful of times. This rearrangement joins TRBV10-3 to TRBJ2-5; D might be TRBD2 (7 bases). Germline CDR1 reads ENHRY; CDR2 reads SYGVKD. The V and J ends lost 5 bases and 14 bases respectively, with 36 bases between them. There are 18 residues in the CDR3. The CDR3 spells CAISPGAGVGPQATGAYF. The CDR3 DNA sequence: TGTGCCATCAGTCCGGGGGCGGGGGTCGGCCCCCAAGCCACGGGGGCCTACTTC.